This T cell receptor (beta chain) stems from a study of cytomegalovirus exposure and HLA in healthy donors. Study findings and constraints: Accounts indicate the classifier identified cytomegalovirus status with strong specificity and sensitivity. The availability of immune exposure information extended only to CMV serostatus. In a later analysis, TCR beta V- and J-gene trimming showed a link to a missense DCLRE1C variant. The authors assumed roughly uniform sequencing depth across donors for presence/absence analyses.

In regard to this clone: Its antigen is unidentified.

The PCR contained 60 Vbeta and 13 Jbeta primers. Measured with immunoSEQ multiplex PCR; TCRdb has only the in-frame clones, and not every one. The sample records about 120,000 clones, around 80% being singletons. The CDR3 has 13 residues. From germline, CDR1 is SNHLY and CDR2 FYNNEI. Trimming shortened V by 9 bases and J by 0 bases, and 10 bases separated the two germline ends. The sequence came from a man aged 25-45 years in good health and CMV-seropositive. Sequencing was done on a sample of PBMCs. V and J are TRBV2 and TRBJ2-3; D is perhaps TRBD1 (5 bases). The CDR3 bases are TGTGCCAGTAAGGGGTTTAGCACAGATACGCAGTATTTT. Protein sequence: CASKGFSTDTQYF.